These T cell receptor beta chains were read from a single sample in a study of Graves' ophthalmopathy and Graves' hyperthyroidism. One entry per CDR3 protein, called by TCRdb with MiXCR from the multiplex PCR reads. Of approximately 700,000 distinct CDR3 sequences listed, roughly 41% are singletons. Sequences were obtained from peripheral blood. All receptors come from an adult man with Graves' ophthalmopathy. Both conserved end residues are part of each CDR3. Fields, in order: J gene, clone size, V gene, D gene, CDR3 DNA, CDR3 protein. The D gene is left open where the match is weak. A row's size may be missing; if present it is once, few, many or a size class.

>TRBJ2-5|NA|TRBV7-6|NA
TGTGCCAGCAGCCAAAGGGAGATACAGGGAACGGAGACCCAGTACTTC
CASSQREIQGTETQYF
>TRBJ2-7|few|TRBV5-1|NA
TGCGCCAGCAGCTTGGACTCGTTCGACTCCTACGAGCAGTACTTC
CASSLDSFDSYEQYF
>TRBJ2-5|many|TRBV10-3|TRBD1
TGTGCCATCAGTGACAGGGGGCGCCAGGGGGAGACCCAGTACTTC
CAISDRGRQGETQYF
>TRBJ2-7|few|TRBV20-1|TRBD1
TGCAGTGCCAGAAGGACAGGGAGCTACGAGCAGTACTTC
CSARRTGSYEQYF
>TRBJ2-5|NA|TRBV7-9|TRBD2
TGTGCCAGCAGCTTGAGTAGCGGGAGTGAGACCCAGTACTTC
CASSLSSGSETQYF
>TRBJ1-2|NA|TRBV25-1|TRBD1
TGTGCCAGCAGTGCCCTGACAGGGAGTGGAGGCTACACCTTC
CASSALTGSGGYTF
>TRBJ1-3|many|TRBV9|NA
TGTGCCAGCAGCGTAGGGAGCTCTGGAAACACCATATATTTT
CASSVGSSGNTIYF
>TRBJ1-6|many|TRBV15|TRBD1
TGTGCCACCAGCGCCTCAGGGGGCCGCCGTGCACCCCTCCACTTT
CATSASGGRRAPLHF
>TRBJ1-2|NA|TRBV25-1|NA
TGTGCCAGCAGATATTCCGGGACAAACTATGGCTACACCTTC
CASRYSGTNYGYTF
>TRBJ1-5|NA|TRBV6-4|NA
TGTGCCAGCAGTGAGGGCAGGTTCTACAATCAGCCCCAGCATTTT
CASSEGRFYNQPQHF
>TRBJ1-5|many|TRBV7-7|NA
TGTGCTAGCAGCTACTTACTCCGGGCCAACGATCAGCCCCAGCATTTT
CASSYLLRANDQPQHF
>TRBJ1-2|NA|TRBV4-3|TRBD1
TGCGCCAGCAGCCAATTTACAGGGGGAGGCTACACCTTC
CASSQFTGGGYTF
>TRBJ1-2|NA|TRBV25-1|TRBD1
TGTGCCAGCGTGGAAGGGACAGCAAAACCGTTCAGTGGCTACACCTTC
CASVEGTAKPFSGYTF
>TRBJ1-6|many|TRBV7-2|NA
TGTGCCAGCAGCCAACGAGAGCGATCTTCACCCCTCCACTTT
CASSQRERSSPLHF
>TRBJ2-5|NA|TRBV7-7|NA
TGTGCTAGCAGCCAAGACAGGAGGGTAGACCAGTACTTC
CASSQDRRVDQYF
>TRBJ1-5|few|TRBV2|TRBD1
TGTGCCAGCAAAATGGACAGGTTTCAGCCCCAGCATTTT
CASKMDRFQPQHF
>TRBJ1-2|many|TRBV10-3|TRBD1
TGTGCCATCACTCCGGGACAGGGGAGCTATGGCTACACCTTC
CAITPGQGSYGYTF
>TRBJ2-7|NA|TRBV7-3|TRBD1
TGTGCCAGCAGCTTAACGGGGGGACAGGCTTCCTACGAGCAGTACTTC
CASSLTGGQASYEQYF
>TRBJ2-7|few|TRBV6-5|NA
TGTGCCAGCAGATCCCACAGGGACCCATACGAGCAGTACTTC
CASRSHRDPYEQYF
>TRBJ2-7|NA|TRBV20-1|NA
TGCAGTGCTATAGATTCCGACCGGGCTACCTACGAGCAGTACTTC
CSAIDSDRATYEQYF
>TRBJ1-2|few|TRBV20-1|NA
TGCAGTTTCCTTGGGTCGGTAGTTTATGGCTACACCTTC
CSFLGSVVYGYTF
>TRBJ1-1|few|TRBV20-1|TRBD1
TGCAGTGCGGGGGGACAGTATGAAGCTTTCTTT
CSAGGQYEAFF
>TRBJ2-5|NA|TRBV25-1|NA
TGTGCCAGCAGTTCAGGATATGAGCAGACCCAGTACTTC
CASSSGYEQTQYF
>TRBJ2-6|medium-sized|TRBV7-2|NA
TGTGCCAGCATCGCGCGTGGCTCTGGGGCCAACGTCCTGACTTTC
CASIARGSGANVLTF
>TRBJ1-2|once|TRBV25-1|NA
TGTGCCAGCAGCCAGGATGACAGGCTAGGGAACGGCTACACCTTC
CASSQDDRLGNGYTF
>TRBJ1-2|NA|TRBV6-2/TRBV6-3|TRBD1
TGTGCCAGCAGTTACGTTTTTGGGACAGCAAAGGTGAACTATGGCTACACCTTC
CASSYVFGTAKVNYGYTF
>TRBJ1-5|many|TRBV20-1|NA
TGCAGTGCCCAGGGTTCTCGCAATCAGCCCCAGCATTTT
CSAQGSRNQPQHF
>TRBJ1-4|NA|TRBV19|NA
TGTGCCAGTAGTGTCCGGGCGGGGGCTAATGAAAAACTGTTTTTT
CASSVRAGANEKLFF
>TRBJ2-5|once|TRBV2|TRBD1
TGTGCCTGGGGGACAGGGGGCGAGGAGACCCAGTACTTC
CAWGTGGEETQYF
>TRBJ1-6|once|TRBV10-3|NA
TGTGCCAGCAGATCGGGGCTGAATTCACCCCCCCACTTT
CASRSGLNSPPHF
>TRBJ2-2|NA|TRBV25-1|NA
TGTGTCAGGAACACCGGGGAGCTGTTTTTT
CVRNTGELFF
>TRBJ1-4|many|TRBV2|NA
TGTGCCAGCAGTGGTCAGGCACGTGAAAAACTGTTTTTT
CASSGQAREKLFF
>TRBJ2-6|NA|TRBV11-2|NA
TGTGCCAGCAGCCTCGAGGGCGGATATGGGGCCAACGTCCTGACTTTC
CASSLEGGYGANVLTF
>TRBJ2-2|NA|TRBV25-1|NA
TGTGCCAGCAGCCAAGATTGGGCGGACTCGAACACCGGGGAGCTGTTTTTT
CASSQDWADSNTGELFF
>TRBJ2-7|NA|TRBV7-6|NA
TGTGCCAGCAGCCCGAGGGGCAGAGCCTACGAGCAGTACTTC
CASSPRGRAYEQYF
>TRBJ1-1|NA|TRBV25-1|TRBD1
TGTGCCAGCAGTCCGAGGGGACAGGGCACTGAAGCTTTCTTT
CASSPRGQGTEAFF
>TRBJ1-4|few|TRBV9|NA
TGTGCCAGCAGCGTAGCAGACGGGGGTGAGAGTGAAAAACTGTTTTTT
CASSVADGGESEKLFF
>TRBJ1-2|many|TRBV2|TRBD1
TGTGCCAGCAGGTACAGGGGGCAGAATGGCTACACCTTC
CASRYRGQNGYTF
>TRBJ2-7|many|TRBV6-6|TRBD1
TGTGCCAGCAGTTACTCCGGGACAGGAGGCGAGCAGTACTTC
CASSYSGTGGEQYF
>TRBJ1-4|many|TRBV15|TRBD1
TGTGCCACCAGCAGAACCGGACAGGGGAGTGAAAAACTGTTTTTT
CATSRTGQGSEKLFF
>TRBJ2-7|many|TRBV20-1|NA
TGCAGTGCCAAGACATGGTACGAGCAGTACTTC
CSAKTWYEQYF
>TRBJ1-2|NA|TRBV10-3|TRBD1
TGTGCCATCAGTCGACAGGGTGGGACAGGGGATTATGGCTACACCTTC
CAISRQGGTGDYGYTF
>TRBJ1-1|few|TRBV5-1|TRBD1
TGCGCCAGCAGCTTGGGGGGTGGACAGGACACTGAAGCTTTCTTT
CASSLGGGQDTEAFF
>TRBJ1-6|NA|TRBV9|NA
TGTGCCAGCAGCTTCATCGGACGGAGCTCCTATAATTCACCCCTCCACTTT
CASSFIGRSSYNSPLHF
>TRBJ1-1|NA|TRBV19|TRBD1
TGTGCCAGTAGTGTGACAGGGCTGAAAGAAAACACTGAAGCTTTCTTT
CASSVTGLKENTEAFF